This T cell receptor (beta chain) was recovered during a study of CD8+ T cells in alopecia areata. Reverse transcription of extracted RNA yielded cDNA, which provided the sequencing template. Libraries were prepared by immunoSEQ multiplex PCR; TCRdb keeps only in-frame clonotypes and omits some of them. The table has more than 150,000 clones, about three fifths seen once; the top ten hold around 3.2%. The CDR3 runs to 11 residues. Germline V gene sequence: CDR1 DFQATT, CDR2 SNEGSKA (reference sequence). The treatment here: oral pan-JAK inhibitor, 5-10 mg twice daily. The receptor comes from a human donor with alopecia areata. The chain joins TRBV20-1 to TRBJ2-5; D gene unclear. This sample comprised CD4+ T cells sorted from blood, obtained at week 4, from a patient treated with tofacitinib. The CDR3 DNA follows: TGCAGCCTATTAAACCAAGAGACCCAGTACTTC. Residues: CSLLNQETQYF.